These T cell receptor beta chains were read from a single sample in a study of blood T cell repertoires in COVID-19. Sequencing was performed with immunoSEQ multiplex PCR; in TCRdb, only in-frame clones are kept and a portion is missing. Here the sample spans roughly 230,000 clones, 90% being singletons. The material sequenced was peripheral blood. The source of these receptors is a woman aged 55 to 70 with COVID-19, enrolled during active disease. Each CDR3 is given with its conserved first and last residue.

v_gene | CDR3aa
TRBV5-8 | CASSSAGQGKETQYF
TRBV2 | CASSETGTGRPPLHF
TRBV5-1 | CASSVYQETQYF
TRBV4-2 | CASSQAPGTGRHEQYF
TRBV20-1 | CSASPGHEQYF
TRBV7-9 | CASSRGTGASYEQYF
TRBV5-1 | CASSLAWRRGRETQYF
TRBV10-3 | CAIYGTGQGANGYTF
TRBV10-3 | CAISENTPSNEQFF
TRBV6-2/TRBV6-3 | CASSFTGGEEPQHF